One sample yielded the 24 T cell receptor beta chains listed below, sequenced in a study of blood T cell repertoires in COVID-19. Assay used: immunoSEQ multiplex PCR; TCRdb lists only in-frame clones, some missing. This sample carries 250,000 or so clones, over 80% of them seen once, and the ten largest clones take less than 3.5%. Sequencing was carried out using peripheral blood. The receptors stem from a young man with COVID-19, enrolled during active disease.

V usage is TRBV14 and J usage is TRBJ2-7; 11 positions match TRBD1. CDR3 length equals 16 residues. Germline CDR1 and CDR2: SGHDN and FVKESK. J gave up 2 bases and V 3 bases, and 6 bases lay outside the gene matches. As DNA, the CDR3 is TGTGCCAGCAGCCATCAACCGGGACAGGGGGCCTACGAGCAGTACTTC. Translated: CASSHQPGQGAYEQYF.

Notes on this clone: A much more abundant neighbour one base away suggests this may be a read error. This chain uses TRBV6-1 with TRBJ1-3; D not certain. Germline CDR1 MNHNS, CDR2 SASEGT. V was trimmed by 3 bases and J by 0 bases, leaving 3 bases between them. CDR3 length: 13 residues. CDR3 protein: CASSDSSGNTIYF. CDR3 DNA: TGTGCCAGCAGTGACAGCTCTGGAAACACCATATATTTT.

V and J are TRBV6-4 and TRBJ2-1, with 11 bases matching TRBD2. CDR3 length: 15 residues. J was trimmed by 6 bases and V by 2 bases; bases with no gene match: 3. The germline V gene encodes CDR1 MRHNA and CDR2 SNTAGT. CDR3 protein: CASSDTTSGGNEQFF. In DNA form, the CDR3 reads TGTGCCAGCAGTGACACAACTAGCGGGGGCAATGAGCAGTTCTTC.

The DNA for the CDR3 is TGTGCCAGCAGGGGAGCAACTAATGAAAAACTGTTTTTT. Amino acid sequence: CASRGATNEKLFF. The genes are TRBV27 and TRBJ1-4; D is unresolved. CDR1 and CDR2 (germline): MNHEY, SMNVEV (reference sequence). The CDR3 sequence is 13 residues long. Trimming took off 6 bases at V and 0 bases at J, with 5 bases between the two ends.

J is TRBJ2-1 and V is TRBV5-1; 7 bases are shared with TRBD2. In germline, CDR1 is SGHRS, CDR2 YFSETQ. V shed 4 bases, J shed 0 bases, and the junction held 7 bases outside the gene matches. The CDR3 spans 16 residues. The CDR3 DNA reads as TGCGCCAGCAGCCTCCTTGGGGGGGGCTCCTACAATGAGCAGTTCTTC. This gives the protein CASSLLGGGSYNEQFF. Drawing the rest from reference TRBV5-1 and TRBJ2-1, the complete variable domain is KAGVTQTPRYLIKTRGQQVTLSCSPISGHRSVSWYQQTPGQGLQFLFEYFSETQRNKGNFPGRFSGRQFSNSRSEMNVSTLELGDSALYLCASSLLGGGSYNEQFFGPGTRLTVL.

The table lists this clone with a few counts. This chain uses TRBV5-1 with TRBJ1-2; 7 bases fit TRBD1. V was pared by 0 bases and J by 4 bases, with 6 bases of the junction left unmatched. There are 15 residues in the CDR3. The germline V gene has CDR1 SGHRS and CDR2 YFSETQ. For the CDR3, the DNA is TGCGCCAGCAGCTTGGAAGGGGGCTTAGGCTATGGCTACACCTTC. Translation gives CASSLEGGLGYGYTF.

This clone has just a few counts. The rearrangement uses TRBV7-9 and TRBJ1-3; tentatively, D is TRBD1 (5 bases). This CDR3 spans 14 amino acids. Germline CDR1 and CDR2: SEHNR and FQNEAQ (reference sequence). V shed 1 base and J shed 2 bases, with 6 bases lying between them. CDR3 sequence reads: CASSLGRAGNTIYF. In DNA, the CDR3 is TGTGCCAGCAGCTTAGGCAGGGCTGGAAACACCATATATTTT.

The chain is built from TRBV11-1 and TRBJ2-5, with a tentative D call TRBD1 (5 bases). Trimming removed 5 bases from V and 5 bases from J, with 15 bases in between. CDR3 length: 14 residues. Germline assignment: CDR1 SGHAT and CDR2 FQDESV (reference sequence). The CDR3 spells CASSARVFGETQYF. The CDR3 DNA sequence: TGTGCCAGCAGCGCCAGGGTGTTTGGGGAGACCCAGTACTTC.

The chain couples TRBV3-1 (or the pseudogene TRBV3-2) to TRBJ2-3; no definite D call. The CDR3 length is 15 residues. In germline, CDR1 is LGHDT, CDR2 YNNKEL (reference sequence). Trimming cost V 3 bases and J 2 bases, with 12 bases left between them. CDR3: CASSHRQANTDTQYF. The CDR3 nucleotides read TGTGCCAGCAGCCACCGACAAGCCAACACAGATACGCAGTATTTT.

The chain recombines TRBV27 with TRBJ1-6; 7 nucleotides agree with TRBD1. Germline V gene sequence: CDR1 MNHEY, CDR2 SMNVEV (reference sequence). The length of the CDR3 is 17 residues. V dropped 5 bases and J dropped 2; count of bases not matched to a gene: 9. Here the CDR3 reads CASSLVTGKAYNSPLHF. The CDR3, as DNA: TGTGCCAGCAGTCTCGTGACAGGGAAGGCCTATAATTCACCCCTCCACTTT.

The chain recombines TRBV20-1 with TRBJ1-2; D is possibly TRBD1 (6 bases). The ends were cut back, 3 bases at V and 2 bases at J, with 10 bases in the middle. Germline V gene lookup returns CDR1 DFQATT and CDR2 SNEGSKA (reference sequence). This CDR3 is built from 13 residues. This chain's CDR3 is CSASNQGNYGYTF. CDR3 nucleotide sequence: TGCAGTGCTAGTAACCAGGGGAACTATGGCTACACCTTC.

The chain carries TRBV14 and TRBJ2-2; D possibly corresponds to TRBD1 (6 bases). The CDR3 runs to 20 residues. V was trimmed by 6 bases and J by 3 bases, leaving 29 bases between them. Germline-derived CDR1 and CDR2 are SGHDN and FVKESK. The CDR3 here is CASSHTRSPGQGTYTGELFF. CDR3 coding DNA: TGTGCCAGCAGTCATACCCGCTCCCCTGGGCAGGGGACCTACACCGGGGAGCTGTTTTTT.

The rearrangement uses TRBV7-9 and TRBJ1-1; tentatively, D is TRBD1 (5 bases). V was trimmed by 7 bases and J by 1 base, leaving 16 bases between them. CDR3 length: 15 residues. CDR1 and CDR2 (germline): SEHNR, FQNEAQ (reference sequence). Written as DNA, the CDR3 is TGTGCCAGCACCCTGGGGGGGTGGAGGAACACTGAAGCTTTCTTT. This codes for CASTLGGWRNTEAFF.

Details on this clone: Mismatch with germline at one junction end may stem from a read error. This chain connects TRBV19 to TRBJ1-2; 9 nucleotides align to TRBD1. Looked up from germline, CDR1 is LNHDA and CDR2 is SQIVND (reference sequence). The CDR3 has 16 amino acids. CDR3 DNA: TGTACCAGTAGTCGCAAGTCGGGACAGGGTAACTATGGCTACACCTTC. This codes for CTSSRKSGQGNYGYTF.

The chain has TRBV9 and TRBJ2-1; 13 nucleotides match TRBD2. The V segment lost 0 bases and the J segment 7 bases; nucleotides outside the gene matches: 4. The CDR3 is 16 residues long. Germline V gene sequence: CDR1 SGDLS, CDR2 YYNGEE. CDR3 coding DNA: TGTGCCAGCAGCGTAGGGGGGACTAGCGGGATGAATGAGCAGTTCTTC. This sequence encodes CASSVGGTSGMNEQFF. Filled out from reference TRBV9 and TRBJ2-1, the complete variable domain reads DSGVTQTPKHLITATGQRVTLRCSPRSGDLSVYWYQQSLDQGLQFLIQYYNGEERAKGNILERFSAQQFPDLHSELNLSSLELGDSALYFCASSVGGTSGMNEQFFGPGTRLTVL.

This chain connects TRBV30 to TRBJ1-1, with 8 bases that match TRBD1. J gave up 1 base and V 4 bases, and 11 bases lay outside the gene matches. Germline-derived CDR1 and CDR2 are GTSNPN and SVGIG (reference sequence). The CDR3 loop spans 16 amino acids. CDR3 sequence (DNA): TGTGCCTGGACCATCACGAGGACAGGGACGAACACTGAAGCTTTCTTT. It codes for CAWTITRTGTNTEAFF.

V and J are TRBV7-9 and TRBJ2-3; the match to TRBD2 covers 9 bases. Trimming at V came to 4 bases and at J to 3 bases, leaving 5 bases not matched to a gene. CDR3 size: 15 residues. CDR1 and CDR2 (germline): SEHNR, FQNEAQ (reference sequence). The CDR3 region has the DNA TGTGCCAGCAGCTCCGCGGGGGGGCCAACAGATACGCAGTATTTT. Protein: CASSSAGGPTDTQYF.

CDR3 amino acids: CASRPDRGSGELFF. The CDR3, as DNA: TGTGCCAGCAGACCGGACAGGGGATCCGGGGAGCTGTTTTTT. The gene calls are TRBV7-3 and TRBJ2-2; 9 bases agree with TRBD1. Losses at the gene ends were 6 bases for V and 6 bases for J; bases not matched to a gene: 5. The CDR3 spans 14 residues. From germline, CDR1 is SGHTA and CDR2 FQGTGA.

V gene TRBV10-3 combines with J gene TRBJ2-7; TRBD1 aligns across 9 bases. After removal of 3 bases from V and 4 bases from J, the junction contained 7 bases not matched to a gene. Germline loops: CDR1 ENHRY, CDR2 SYGVKD. The CDR3 has 15 residues. The CDR3 DNA sequence: TGTGCCATCAGTGAACGAGGGACAGGGTCTTACGAGCAGTACTTC. Translated, it gives CAISERGTGSYEQYF.

This clone was recorded a few times. The V call is TRBV7-9, the J call TRBJ1-1; D gene uncertain. Trimming shortened V by 5 bases and J by 3 bases, and 10 bases separated the two germline ends. The length of the CDR3 is 13 residues. Germline V gives CDR1 SEHNR, CDR2 FQNEAQ (reference sequence). The CDR3 DNA follows: TGTGCCAGCAGCCCCGACTGGGACACTGAAGCTTTCTTT. This sequence encodes CASSPDWDTEAFF.

The rearrangement joins TRBV2 to TRBJ1-6, with D uncertain. CDR1 is SNHLY and CDR2 is FYNNEI in the germline V gene. This CDR3 contains 14 residues. The germline V and J ends were trimmed by 6 bases and 4 bases, with 10 bases remaining between them. The CDR3 region has the DNA TGTGCCAGCAGCCGCGACACTTATAATTCACCCCTCCACTTT. Translating gives CASSRDTYNSPLHF.

This chain connects TRBV27 to TRBJ2-1, with TRBD2 matching over 11 bases. V was clipped by 6 bases and J by 3 bases; unmatched bases: 7. Germline V gene sequence: CDR1 MNHEY, CDR2 SMNVEV (reference sequence). CDR3 length: 16 amino acids. The CDR3 DNA reads TGTGCCAGCAGATTCGGGACTAGCGGCTACTACAATGAGCAGTTCTTC. Residues: CASRFGTSGYYNEQFF.

The chain combines TRBV6-2 or TRBV6-3 with TRBJ1-5, with no clear D. Trimming took off 7 bases at V and 0 bases at J, with 19 bases between the two ends. Germline V gene data show CDR1 as MNHEY and CDR2 as SVGEGT. The CDR3 runs 17 residues. This chain's CDR3 is CASTPGVGGDSNQPQHF. CDR3 in DNA: TGTGCCAGCACCCCCGGGGTTGGCGGGGATAGCAATCAGCCCCAGCATTTT.

This clone was counted a single time. The rearrangement uses TRBV24-1 and TRBJ2-7; TRBD1 might be the D (5 bases). The CDR3 contains 13 residues. Per germline, CDR1 KGHDR and CDR2 SFDVKD. Trimming cost V 4 bases and J 3 bases, with 9 bases left between them. The CDR3 protein is CATSEGAIYEQYF. DNA of the CDR3: TGTGCCACCAGTGAAGGGGCCATCTACGAGCAGTACTTC.